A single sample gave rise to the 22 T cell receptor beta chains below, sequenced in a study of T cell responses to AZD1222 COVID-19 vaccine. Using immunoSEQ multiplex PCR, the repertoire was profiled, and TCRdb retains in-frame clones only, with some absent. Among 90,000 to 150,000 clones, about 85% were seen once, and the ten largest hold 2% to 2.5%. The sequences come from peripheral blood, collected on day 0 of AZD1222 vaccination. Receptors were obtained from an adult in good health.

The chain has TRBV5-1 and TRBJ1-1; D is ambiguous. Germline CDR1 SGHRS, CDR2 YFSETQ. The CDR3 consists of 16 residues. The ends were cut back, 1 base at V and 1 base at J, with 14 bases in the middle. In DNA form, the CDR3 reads TGCGCCAGCAGCTTGAAAGTTGGACGGACGAACACTGAAGCTTTCTTT. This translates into CASSLKVGRTNTEAFF.

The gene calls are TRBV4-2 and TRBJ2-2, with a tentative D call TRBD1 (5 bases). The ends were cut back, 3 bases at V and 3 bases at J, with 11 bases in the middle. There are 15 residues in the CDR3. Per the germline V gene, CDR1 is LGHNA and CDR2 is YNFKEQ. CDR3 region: CASSQWQGDTGELFF. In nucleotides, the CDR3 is TGTGCCAGCAGCCAGTGGCAAGGGGACACCGGGGAGCTGTTTTTT.

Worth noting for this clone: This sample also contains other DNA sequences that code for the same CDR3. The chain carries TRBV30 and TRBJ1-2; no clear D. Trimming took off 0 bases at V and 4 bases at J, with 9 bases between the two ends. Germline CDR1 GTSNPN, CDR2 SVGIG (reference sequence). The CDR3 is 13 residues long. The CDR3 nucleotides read TGTGCCTGGAGTGTAATACGTGGCTATGGCTACACCTTC. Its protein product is CAWSVIRGYGYTF.

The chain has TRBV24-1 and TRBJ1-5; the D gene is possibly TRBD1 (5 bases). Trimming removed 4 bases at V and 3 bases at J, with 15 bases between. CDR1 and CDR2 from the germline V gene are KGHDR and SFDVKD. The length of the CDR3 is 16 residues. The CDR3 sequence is CATSDARGGNNQPQHF. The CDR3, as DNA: TGTGCCACCAGTGACGCTCGGGGGGGTAACAATCAGCCCCAGCATTTT.

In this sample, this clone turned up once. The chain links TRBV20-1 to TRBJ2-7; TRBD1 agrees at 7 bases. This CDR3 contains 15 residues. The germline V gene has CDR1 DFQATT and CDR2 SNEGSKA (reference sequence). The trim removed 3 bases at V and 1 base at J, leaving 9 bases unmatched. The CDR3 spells CSASLGTDNSYEQYF. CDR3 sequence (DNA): TGCAGTGCTAGTTTAGGGACAGATAATTCCTACGAGCAGTACTTC.

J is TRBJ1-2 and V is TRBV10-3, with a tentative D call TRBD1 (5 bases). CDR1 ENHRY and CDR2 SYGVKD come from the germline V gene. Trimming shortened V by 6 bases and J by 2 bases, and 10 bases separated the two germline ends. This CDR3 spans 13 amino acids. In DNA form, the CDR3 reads TGTGCCATCAGCCCACAGGAAAACTATGGCTACACCTTC. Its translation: CAISPQENYGYTF.

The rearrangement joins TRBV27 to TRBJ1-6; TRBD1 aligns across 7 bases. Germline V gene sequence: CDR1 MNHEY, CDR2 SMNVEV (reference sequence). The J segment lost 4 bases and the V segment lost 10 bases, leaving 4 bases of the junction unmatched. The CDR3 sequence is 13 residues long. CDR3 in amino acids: CATSGGYNSPLHF. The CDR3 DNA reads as TGTGCCACCTCAGGGGGATATAATTCACCCCTCCACTTT.

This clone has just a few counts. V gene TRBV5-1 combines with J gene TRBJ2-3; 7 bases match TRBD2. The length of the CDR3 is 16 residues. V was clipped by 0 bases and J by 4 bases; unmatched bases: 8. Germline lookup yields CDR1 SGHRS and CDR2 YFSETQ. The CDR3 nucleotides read TGCGCCAGCAGCTTGGCGGTGGGAGGGCCCGCAGATACGCAGTATTTT. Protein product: CASSLAVGGPADTQYF. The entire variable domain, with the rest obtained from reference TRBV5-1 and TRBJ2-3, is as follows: KAGVTQTPRYLIKTRGQQVTLSCSPISGHRSVSWYQQTPGQGLQFLFEYFSETQRNKGNFPGRFSGRQFSNSRSEMNVSTLELGDSALYLCASSLAVGGPADTQYFGPGTRLTVL.

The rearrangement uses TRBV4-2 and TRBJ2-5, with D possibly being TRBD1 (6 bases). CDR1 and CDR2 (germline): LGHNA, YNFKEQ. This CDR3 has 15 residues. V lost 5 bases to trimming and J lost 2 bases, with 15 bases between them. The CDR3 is CASSASPDRQETQYF. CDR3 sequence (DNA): TGTGCCAGCAGCGCGTCCCCGGACAGACAAGAGACCCAGTACTTC.

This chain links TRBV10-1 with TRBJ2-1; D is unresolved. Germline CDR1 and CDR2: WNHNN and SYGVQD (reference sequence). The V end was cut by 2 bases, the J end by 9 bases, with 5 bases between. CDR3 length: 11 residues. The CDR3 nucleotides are TGCGCCAGCAGTGAGGGAAGTGAGCAGTTCTTC. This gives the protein CASSEGSEQFF.

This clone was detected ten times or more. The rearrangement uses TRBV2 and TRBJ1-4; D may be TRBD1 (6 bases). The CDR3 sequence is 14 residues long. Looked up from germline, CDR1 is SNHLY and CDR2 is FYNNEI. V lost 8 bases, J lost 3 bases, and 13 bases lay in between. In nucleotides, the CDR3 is TGTGCCAGCCGAACAGGGCTTGCTAATGAAAAACTGTTTTTT. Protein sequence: CASRTGLANEKLFF.

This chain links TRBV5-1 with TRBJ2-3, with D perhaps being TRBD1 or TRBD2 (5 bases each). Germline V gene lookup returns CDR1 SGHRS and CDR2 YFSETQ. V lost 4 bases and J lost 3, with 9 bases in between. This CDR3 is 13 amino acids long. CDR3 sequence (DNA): TGCGCCAGCAGCCCTGAGGGGACAGATACGCAGTATTTT. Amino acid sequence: CASSPEGTDTQYF.

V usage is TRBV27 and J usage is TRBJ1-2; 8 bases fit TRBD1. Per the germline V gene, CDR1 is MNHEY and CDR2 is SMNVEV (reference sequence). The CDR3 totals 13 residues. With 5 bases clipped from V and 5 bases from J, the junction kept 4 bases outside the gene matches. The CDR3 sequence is CASSPGGRYGYTF. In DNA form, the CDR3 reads TGTGCCAGCAGTCCAGGGGGCAGGTATGGCTACACCTTC.

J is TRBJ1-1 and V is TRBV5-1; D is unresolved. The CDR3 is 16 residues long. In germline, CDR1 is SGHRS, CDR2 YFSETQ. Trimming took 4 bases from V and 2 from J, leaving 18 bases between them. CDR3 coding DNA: TGCGCCAGCAGCCAGAGTATAAAGCGGGGAAACACTGAAGCTTTCTTT. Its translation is CASSQSIKRGNTEAFF.

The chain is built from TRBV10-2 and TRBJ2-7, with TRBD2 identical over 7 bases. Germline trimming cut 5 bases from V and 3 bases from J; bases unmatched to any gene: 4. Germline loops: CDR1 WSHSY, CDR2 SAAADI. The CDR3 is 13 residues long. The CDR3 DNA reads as TGCGCCAGCAGTCCTGCGGGAGTCTACGAGCAGTACTTC. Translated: CASSPAGVYEQYF.

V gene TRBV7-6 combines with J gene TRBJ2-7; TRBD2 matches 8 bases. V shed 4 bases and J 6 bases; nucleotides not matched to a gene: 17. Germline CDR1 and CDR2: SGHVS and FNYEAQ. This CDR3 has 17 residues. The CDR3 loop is CASSYSPPSGSLREQYF. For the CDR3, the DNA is TGTGCCAGCAGCTATTCCCCTCCCAGCGGGAGCTTGCGCGAGCAGTACTTC.

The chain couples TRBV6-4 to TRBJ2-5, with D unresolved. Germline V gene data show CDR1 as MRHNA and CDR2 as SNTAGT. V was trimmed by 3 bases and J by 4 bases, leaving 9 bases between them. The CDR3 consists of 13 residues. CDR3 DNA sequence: TGTGCCAGCAGTGATGAGCGTGGAGAGACCCAGTACTTC. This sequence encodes CASSDERGETQYF.

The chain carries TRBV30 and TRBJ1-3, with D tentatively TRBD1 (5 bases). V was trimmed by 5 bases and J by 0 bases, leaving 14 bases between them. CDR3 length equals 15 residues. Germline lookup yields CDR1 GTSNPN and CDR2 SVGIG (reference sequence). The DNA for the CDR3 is TGTGCCTGGGGGGACCAGGGCCACTCTGGAAACACCATATATTTT. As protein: CAWGDQGHSGNTIYF. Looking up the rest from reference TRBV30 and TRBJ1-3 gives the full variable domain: SQTIHQWPATLVQPVGSPLSLECTVEGTSNPNLYWYRQAAGRGLQLLFYSVGIGQISSEVPQNLSASRPQDRQFILSSKKLLLSDSGFYLCAWGDQGHSGNTIYFGEGSWLTVV.

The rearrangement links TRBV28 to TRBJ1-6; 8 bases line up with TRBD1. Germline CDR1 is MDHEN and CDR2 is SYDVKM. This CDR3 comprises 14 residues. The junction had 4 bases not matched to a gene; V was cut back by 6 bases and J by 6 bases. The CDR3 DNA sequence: TGTGCCAGCAGGAGACAGGGGCGTAATTCACCCCTCCACTTT. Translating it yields CASRRQGRNSPLHF.

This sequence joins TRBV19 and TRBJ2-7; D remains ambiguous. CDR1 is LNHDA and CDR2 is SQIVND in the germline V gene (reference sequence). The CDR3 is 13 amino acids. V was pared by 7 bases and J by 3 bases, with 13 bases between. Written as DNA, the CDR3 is TGTGCCAGTACCTCAGCTTCAGGCTACGAGCAGTACTTC. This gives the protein CASTSASGYEQYF. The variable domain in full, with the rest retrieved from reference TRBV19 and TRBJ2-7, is DGGITQSPKYLFRKEGQNVTLSCEQNLNHDAMYWYRQDPGQGLRLIYYSQIVNDFQKGDIAEGYSVSREKKESFPLTVTSAQKNPTAFYLCASTSASGYEQYFGPGTRLTVT.

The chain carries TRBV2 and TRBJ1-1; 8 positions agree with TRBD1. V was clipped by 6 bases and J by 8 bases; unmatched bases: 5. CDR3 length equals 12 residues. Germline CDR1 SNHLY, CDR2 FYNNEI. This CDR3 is CASRWTGREAFF. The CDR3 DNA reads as TGTGCCAGCAGGTGGACAGGGCGAGAAGCTTTCTTT.

CDR3 DNA sequence: TGTGCCAGCGCCGGGACAAACTATGGCTACACCTTC. Amino acid sequence: CASAGTNYGYTF. The chain combines TRBV3-1 (or the pseudogene TRBV3-2) with TRBJ1-2; a possible D gene is TRBD1 (6 bases). Germline CDR1 is LGHDT and CDR2 is YNNKEL (reference sequence). The germline V and J ends were trimmed by 8 bases and 2 bases, with 9 bases remaining between them. CDR3 length: 12 amino acids.